These T cell receptor beta chains were read from a single sample in a study of cytomegalovirus exposure and HLA in healthy donors. TCRdb keeps only in-frame clones here, not all; method: immunoSEQ multiplex PCR. The table has 150,000 to 200,000 clones, around 78% seen once. The sample taken for sequencing was PBMCs. Receptors originate from a woman aged 40 to 49 in good health and CMV-seronegative. Both conserved end residues are trimmed from each CDR3.

v_call: TRBV5-6
j_call: TRBJ1-2
cdr3_aa: ASRGADAWGYT

v_call: TRBV7-8
j_call: TRBJ2-5
cdr3_aa: ASSSLGASVETQY

v_call: TRBV14
j_call: TRBJ2-3
cdr3_aa: ASSQVASGRPNTDTQY

v_call: TRBV19
j_call: TRBJ1-1
cdr3_aa: ASSTRKQGRTEAF

v_call: TRBV6-5
j_call: TRBJ2-1
cdr3_aa: ASSPGTSEGNEQF

v_call: TRBV2
j_call: TRBJ2-5
cdr3_aa: ASSDPNEETQY

v_call: TRBV7-3
j_call: TRBJ2-7
cdr3_aa: ASGGGFGEQY

v_call: TRBV30
j_call: TRBJ1-2
cdr3_aa: AYRRAADNYGYT

v_call: TRBV4-2
j_call: TRBJ2-7
cdr3_aa: ASSPRAGLAGDHEQY

v_call: TRBV29-1
j_call: TRBJ1-2
cdr3_aa: SVPGQDTYGYT

v_call: TRBV6-6
j_call: TRBJ2-7
cdr3_aa: ASSLLYEQY

v_call: TRBV10-3
j_call: TRBJ1-1
cdr3_aa: AISQGGVLAF

v_call: TRBV15
j_call: TRBJ1-1
cdr3_aa: ATSRGGTKTNTEAF